A single sample gave rise to the 3 T cell receptor beta chains below, sequenced in a study of T cell responses to AZD1222 COVID-19 vaccine. Clones were sequenced by immunoSEQ multiplex PCR, and TCRdb holds only the in-frame ones, with some missing. Among some 140,000 clones listed, roughly 89% were seen once. Sequenced here: peripheral blood, sampled on day 0 of AZD1222 vaccination. The receptors were gathered from an adult in good health.

The J gene is TRBJ2-7, the V gene TRBV11-3; TRBD2 aligns across 14 bases. There are 15 residues in the CDR3. In germline, CDR1 is SGHNT, CDR2 YENEEA. With 5 bases clipped from V and 6 bases from J, the junction kept 6 bases outside the gene matches. The CDR3 here is CASSLGLAGVSEQYF. DNA of the CDR3: TGTGCCAGCAGCCTGGGACTAGCGGGAGTAAGCGAGCAGTACTTC.

This clone was seen once. The chain uses TRBV18 and TRBJ2-2; D is ambiguous. The germline V gene has CDR1 KGHSH and CDR2 LQKENI. Trimming took 5 bases from V and 10 from J, leaving 8 bases between them. The CDR3 totals 11 residues. Written as DNA, the CDR3 is TGTGCCAGCTCAGATTACGTGGAGCTGTTTTTT. This sequence encodes CASSDYVELFF.

CDR3 bases: TGTGCAGCCGCCCGAGCGGGATTGTCAAACAATGAGCAGTTCTTC. Protein: CAAARAGLSNNEQFF. The chain recombines TRBV28 with TRBJ2-1, with 7 bases aligning to TRBD2. The CDR3 totals 15 residues. Germline CDR1 is MDHEN and CDR2 is SYDVKM.